The 20 T cell receptor beta chains listed next were all sequenced from one sample in a study of blood T cell repertoires in COVID-19 (dated by TCRdb to 2020 to 2021). The library was obtained by the immunoSEQ multiplex PCR assay. As stored in TCRdb, this immuneACCESS dataset retains in-frame rearrangements with V and J assigned. A fraction of the clones does not appear; measured against another copy, unresolved V genes explain less than half of the discrepancy, and the remainder lacks a known reason. Counted in this sample were nearly 200,000 clones; 80% to 85% of them appeared once. The ten largest account for around 21% of the sample. Source material: peripheral blood. These TCRs come from a human donor in a cohort sampled during active COVID-19.

The chain couples TRBV7-3 to TRBJ2-5, with D perhaps TRBD2 (5 bases). Trimming left V 6 bases short and J 1 base short, with 9 bases between. This CDR3 spans 13 amino acids. Germline V CDR1 and CDR2: SGHTA, FQGTGA. CDR3: CASSRGGQETQYF. The CDR3, as DNA: TGTGCCAGCAGTCGAGGAGGCCAAGAGACCCAGTACTTC.

The chain links TRBV3-1 (or the pseudogene TRBV3-2) to TRBJ2-3; D remains unclear. V was shortened by 1 base and J by 5 bases, with 7 bases between the two germline ends. The length of the CDR3 is 13 residues. Looked up from germline, CDR1 is LGHDT and CDR2 is YNNKEL (reference sequence). The CDR3 region has the DNA TGTGCCAGCAGCCAAGGGTTGCGAGATACGCAGTATTTT. It specifies CASSQGLRDTQYF.

V is TRBV5-1 and J is TRBJ1-3; possibly TRBD1 for D (6 bases). The V end was cut by 2 bases, the J end by 2 bases, with 11 bases between. CDR1 and CDR2 from the germline V gene are SGHRS and YFSETQ. CDR3 length equals 15 residues. The CDR3 nucleotides read TGCGCCAGCAGCTTTGGACAGTTCACTGGAAACACCATATATTTT. Translation gives CASSFGQFTGNTIYF.

The rearrangement links TRBV28 to TRBJ1-2; D ambiguous. Germline CDR1 reads MDHEN; CDR2 reads SYDVKM. The V end lost 7 bases, the J end lost 1 base, and 16 bases lay between the germline ends. The CDR3 sequence is 15 residues long. Here the CDR3 reads CASIGTDRINYGYTF. CDR3 bases: TGTGCCAGCATTGGTACCGATAGAATTAACTATGGCTACACCTTC.

The chain is built from TRBV11-2 and TRBJ1-3; tentatively, D is TRBD1 (5 bases). Per the germline V gene, CDR1 is SGHAT and CDR2 is FQNNGV. The CDR3 loop spans 16 amino acids. Deletions cut 1 base from V and 1 base from J, with 11 bases between. The DNA for the CDR3 is TGTGCCAGCAGCTTAGCGTTCCAGGGTTCTGGAAACACCATATATTTT. The encoded protein is CASSLAFQGSGNTIYF.

V gene TRBV7-9 combines with J gene TRBJ1-3; a weak D match, TRBD1 (6 bases). V lost 5 bases and J lost 2, with 16 bases in between. Germline assignment: CDR1 SEHNR and CDR2 FQNEAQ (reference sequence). The CDR3 has 16 amino acids. In nucleotides, the CDR3 is TGTGCCAGCAGCCCGCTACAGGGTTCTCCTGGAAACACCATATATTTT. Translation: CASSPLQGSPGNTIYF.

Only one count was recorded for this clone. The V and J genes are TRBV30 and TRBJ1-4; D possibly corresponds to TRBD1 (5 bases). Germline CDR1 and CDR2: GTSNPN and SVGIG (reference sequence). The CDR3 runs to 12 residues. V gave up 7 bases and J gave up 5 bases, with 11 bases separating them. The CDR3 DNA sequence: TGTGCCTTGGGGGGGTCCAATGAAAAACTGTTTTTT. Protein product: CALGGSNEKLFF.

The chain employs TRBV7-9 and TRBJ2-3; 7 bases align to TRBD2. In germline, CDR1 is SEHNR, CDR2 FQNEAQ (reference sequence). V was clipped by 6 bases and J by 3 bases; unmatched bases: 12. The CDR3 contains 16 residues. In DNA form, the CDR3 reads TGTGCCAGCAGACCCAATGGGGGGGGTACTACAGATACGCAGTATTTT. As protein: CASRPNGGGTTDTQYF. The full variable domain, in which reference TRBV7-9 and TRBJ2-3 provide the parts outside the CDR3, is DTGVSQNPRHKITKRGQNVTFRCDPISEHNRLYWYRQTLGQGPEFLTYFQNEAQLEKSRLLSDRFSAERPKGSFSTLEIQRTEQGDSAMYLCASRPNGGGTTDTQYFGPGTRLTVL.

This clone occurred a few times. J is TRBJ2-5 and V is TRBV27; 8 bases line up with TRBD1. The CDR3 runs to 16 residues. V lost 6 bases to trimming and J lost 0 bases; unmatched junction nucleotides: 9. Germline V gene sequence: CDR1 MNHEY, CDR2 SMNVEV (reference sequence). The CDR3 loop reads CASRPRTGFHQETQYF. The CDR3 DNA sequence: TGTGCCAGCAGACCCCGGACAGGGTTCCACCAAGAGACCCAGTACTTC.

The chain recombines TRBV7-8 with TRBJ2-7; no definite D call. CDR1 and CDR2 from the germline V gene are SGHVS and FQNEAQ. The CDR3 is 12 residues long. V lost 5 bases and J lost 7, with 12 bases in between. CDR3 sequence: CASSPLYGEQYV. CDR3 coding DNA: TGTGCCAGCAGCCCCCTATACGGTGAGCAGTACGTC.

Only one count was recorded for this clone. The V call is TRBV3-1 (or the pseudogene TRBV3-2), the J call TRBJ2-7; tentative D call: TRBD2 (6 bases). Germline V gives CDR1 LGHDT, CDR2 YNNKEL (reference sequence). CDR3 size: 19 residues. V was pared by 4 bases and J by 2 bases, with 27 bases between. The CDR3 is CASSRPPGLLQPPPYEQYV. DNA of the CDR3: TGTGCCAGCAGCCGACCACCGGGACTGCTTCAACCCCCGCCCTACGAGCAGTACGTC.

This chain uses TRBV3-1 (or the pseudogene TRBV3-2) with TRBJ1-1; no definite D call. V lost 1 base and J lost 6, with 9 bases in between. Per germline, CDR1 LGHDT and CDR2 YNNKEL (reference sequence). This CDR3 has 13 amino acids. CDR3 in amino acids: CASSQVVRAEAFF. DNA for the CDR3: TGTGCCAGCAGCCAAGTTGTCCGGGCTGAAGCTTTCTTT.

The chain recombines TRBV5-1 with TRBJ1-4, with D uncertain. Germline V CDR1 and CDR2: SGHRS, YFSETQ. The CDR3 spans 14 residues. Trimming removed 7 bases at V and 7 bases at J, with 17 bases between. The CDR3 sequence is CASARAQAGEKLFF. As DNA, the CDR3 is TGCGCCAGCGCTCGTGCGCAGGCGGGTGAAAAACTGTTTTTT.

This chain uses TRBV6-6 with TRBJ1-6, with a weak D call TRBD1 (6 bases). Germline CDR1 reads MNHNY; CDR2 reads SVGAGI (reference sequence). The CDR3 consists of 13 residues. The ends were cut back, 8 bases at V and 10 bases at J, with 15 bases in the middle. The CDR3 nucleotides read TGTGCCAGCTGTCGTACAGGGCAATCACCCCTCCACTTT. Translation gives CASCRTGQSPLHF.

This clone was seen only once. J is TRBJ2-3 and V is TRBV9, with D uncertain. The CDR3 runs 13 residues. Germline CDR1 SGDLS, CDR2 YYNGEE. Trimming removed 3 bases at V and 6 bases at J, with 11 bases between. CDR3 in amino acids: CASSAIRRDTQYF. The CDR3 nucleotides read TGTGCCAGCAGCGCCATAAGGCGGGATACGCAGTATTTT.

The V call is TRBV7-9, the J call TRBJ2-2; the match to TRBD1 covers 7 bases. The V gene's germline CDR1 is SEHNR and CDR2 FQNEAQ (reference sequence). The CDR3 totals 16 residues. The junction had 9 bases not matched to a gene; V was cut back by 5 bases and J by 3 bases. The CDR3 is CASSLEQGSYTGELFF. The CDR3 bases are TGTGCCAGCAGCCTAGAACAGGGGTCATACACCGGGGAGCTGTTTTTT.

This chain joins TRBV11-2 and TRBJ2-1; maybe TRBD1 (6 bases). CDR1 SGHAT and CDR2 FQNNGV come from the germline V gene. The CDR3 spans 12 residues. Trimming stripped 11 bases from V and 4 bases from J, with 12 bases between. For the CDR3, the DNA is TGTGCCTCCGGAGGACAGTACAATGAGCAGTTCTTC. Translating it yields CASGGQYNEQFF.

The chain employs TRBV5-1 and TRBJ2-1; 9 bases are shared with TRBD2. The trim removed 3 bases at V and 4 bases at J, leaving 2 bases unmatched. CDR3 length: 14 amino acids. Looked up from germline, CDR1 is SGHRS and CDR2 is YFSETQ. DNA of the CDR3: TGCGCCAGCAGCTCTAGCGGGACTTACAATGAGCAGTTCTTC. This translates into CASSSSGTYNEQFF.

This chain links TRBV10-2 with TRBJ2-3, with D possibly being TRBD2 (5 bases). CDR3 length equals 15 residues. V shed 0 bases and J shed 3 bases, with 10 bases lying between them. CDR1 is WSHSY, CDR2 SAAADI, per germline. The CDR3 DNA reads TGCGCCAGCAGTGAGTCTGGGCGGGCGACAGATACGCAGTATTTT. This sequence encodes CASSESGRATDTQYF.

The chain couples TRBV6-5 to TRBJ2-7; D possibly corresponds to TRBD1 (6 bases). V was clipped by 8 bases and J by 4 bases, with 9 bases between them. The CDR3 consists of 11 residues. Germline V gene sequence: CDR1 MNHEY, CDR2 SVGAGI. The CDR3 protein is CASSGDYEQYF. The CDR3 DNA sequence: TGTGCCAGCTCAGGGGATTACGAGCAGTACTTC.